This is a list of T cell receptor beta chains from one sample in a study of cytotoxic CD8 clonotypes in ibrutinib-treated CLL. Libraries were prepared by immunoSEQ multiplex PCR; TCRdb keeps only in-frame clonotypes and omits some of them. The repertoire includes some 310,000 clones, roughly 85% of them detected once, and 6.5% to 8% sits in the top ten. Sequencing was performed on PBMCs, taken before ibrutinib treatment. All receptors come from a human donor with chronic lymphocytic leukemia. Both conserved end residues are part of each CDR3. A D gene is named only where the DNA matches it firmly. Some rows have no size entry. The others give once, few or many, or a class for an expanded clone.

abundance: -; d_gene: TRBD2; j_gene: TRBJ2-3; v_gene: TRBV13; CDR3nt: TGTGCCAGCAGCTTAGGGCTAGCGGCCACGAATACGCAGTATTTT; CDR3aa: CASSLGLAATNTQYF
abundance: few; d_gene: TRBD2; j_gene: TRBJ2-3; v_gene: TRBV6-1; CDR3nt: TGTGCCAGTAGTGAAGCGGGAGGCACAGATACGCAGTATTTT; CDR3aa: CASSEAGGTDTQYF
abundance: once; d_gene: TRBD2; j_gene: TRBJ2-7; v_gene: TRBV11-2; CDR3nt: TGTGCCAGCAGCTTAGAAACGGCTAGCGGAGCCTACGAGCAGTACTTC; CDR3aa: CASSLETASGAYEQYF
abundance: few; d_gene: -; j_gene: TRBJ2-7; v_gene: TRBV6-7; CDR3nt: TGTGCCAGCAGTTATAGAGGCTACTCCTACGAGCAGTACTTC; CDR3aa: CASSYRGYSYEQYF
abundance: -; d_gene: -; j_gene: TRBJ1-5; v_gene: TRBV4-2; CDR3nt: TGTGCCAGCAGCCAAGAGTCTGGCTTTAGCAATCAGCCCCAGCATTTT; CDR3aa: CASSQESGFSNQPQHF
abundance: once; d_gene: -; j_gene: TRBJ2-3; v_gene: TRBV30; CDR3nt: TGTGCCTGGACTCCCTGGCGGGGTGGGAAAGATACGCAGTATTTT; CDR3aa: CAWTPWRGGKDTQYF
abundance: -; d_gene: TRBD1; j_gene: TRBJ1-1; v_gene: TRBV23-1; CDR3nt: TGCGCCAGCAGTCAATTCCAGGGGGCTGCCACTGAAGCTTTCTTT; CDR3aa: CASSQFQGAATEAFF
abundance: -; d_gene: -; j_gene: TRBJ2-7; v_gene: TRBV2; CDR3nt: TGTGCCAGCAGTGAGCTATACGAGCAGTACTTC; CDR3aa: CASSELYEQYF
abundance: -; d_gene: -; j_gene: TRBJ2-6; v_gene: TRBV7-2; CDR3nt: TGTGCCAGCAGCTTACGCAGCTCTGGGGCCAACGTCCTGACTTTC; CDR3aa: CASSLRSSGANVLTF
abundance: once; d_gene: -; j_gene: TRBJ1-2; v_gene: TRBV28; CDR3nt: TGTGCCATAAGCTCAGGGATAGGGGACTATGGCTACACCTTC; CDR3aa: CAISSGIGDYGYTF
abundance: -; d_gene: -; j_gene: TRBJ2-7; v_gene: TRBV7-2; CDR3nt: TGTGCCAGCAGCGACCCAGGGTTATGGGGTCGCGAGCAGTACTTC; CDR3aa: CASSDPGLWGREQYF
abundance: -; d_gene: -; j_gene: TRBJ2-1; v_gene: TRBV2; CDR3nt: TGTGCCAGCAGTGTACTTATTGGGGTAAACAATGAGCAGTTCTTC; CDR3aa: CASSVLIGVNNEQFF
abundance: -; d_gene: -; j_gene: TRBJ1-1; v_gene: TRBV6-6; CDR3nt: TGTGCCAGCAGTTCCCCCTGGCAGGGTCCTAGCACTGAAGCTTTCTTT; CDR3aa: CASSSPWQGPSTEAFF
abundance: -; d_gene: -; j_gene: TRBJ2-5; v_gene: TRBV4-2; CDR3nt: TGTGCCAGCAGTATCACGGGACATACCCTGGGAGAGACCCAGTACTTC; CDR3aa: CASSITGHTLGETQYF
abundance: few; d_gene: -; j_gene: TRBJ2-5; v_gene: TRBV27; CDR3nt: TGTGCCAGCAGACACCGGGAGACCCAGTACTTC; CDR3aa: CASRHRETQYF
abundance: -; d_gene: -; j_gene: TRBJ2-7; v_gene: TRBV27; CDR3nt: TGTGCCAGCAGTTTGGTTCCCTGGCAGACGGGCGAGCAGTACTTC; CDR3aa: CASSLVPWQTGEQYF
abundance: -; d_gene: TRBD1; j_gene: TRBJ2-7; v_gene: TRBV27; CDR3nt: TGTGCCAGCAGTTTATTCACAGGGGACCCCTACGAGCAGTACTTC; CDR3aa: CASSLFTGDPYEQYF
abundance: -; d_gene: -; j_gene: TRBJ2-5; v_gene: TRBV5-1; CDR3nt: TGCGCCAGCAGCTTGATCCGGGAGCGGAGGGGGGAGACCCAGTACTTC; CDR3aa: CASSLIRERRGETQYF
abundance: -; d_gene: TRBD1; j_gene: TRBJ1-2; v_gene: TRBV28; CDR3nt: TGTGCCAGCACGATCGTGGGACAGGAAAACTATGGCTACACCTTC; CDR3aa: CASTIVGQENYGYTF
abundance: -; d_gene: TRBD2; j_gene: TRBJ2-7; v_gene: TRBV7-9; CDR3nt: TGTGCCAGCAGCTCTCTAGCGGAGTCAGGGTCCTACGAGCAGTACTTC; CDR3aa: CASSSLAESGSYEQYF
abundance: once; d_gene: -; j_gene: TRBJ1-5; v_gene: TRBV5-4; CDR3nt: TGTGCCAGCAGCCAAGGACCCGGGGGAGGAGCGGGAGGCAATCAGCCCCAGCATTTT; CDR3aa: CASSQGPGGGAGGNQPQHF
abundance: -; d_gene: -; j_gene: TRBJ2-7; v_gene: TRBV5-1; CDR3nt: TGCGCCAGCAGCTTTGGGGGATCCTACGAGCAGTACTTC; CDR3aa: CASSFGGSYEQYF
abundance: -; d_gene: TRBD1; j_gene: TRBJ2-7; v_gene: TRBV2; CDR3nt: TGTGCCAGCAGTGCAGGAACAGGGGGACTCTACGAGCAGTACTTC; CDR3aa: CASSAGTGGLYEQYF
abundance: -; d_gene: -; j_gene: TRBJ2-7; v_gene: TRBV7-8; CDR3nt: TGTGCCAGCAGCAACGGTCAGTCCTACGAGCAGTACTTC; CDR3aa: CASSNGQSYEQYF
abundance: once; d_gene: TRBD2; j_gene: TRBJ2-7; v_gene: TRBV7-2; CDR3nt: TGTGCCAGCAGCCAAGCGGGGTACGGGGGTACCTACGAGCAGTACTTC; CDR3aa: CASSQAGYGGTYEQYF
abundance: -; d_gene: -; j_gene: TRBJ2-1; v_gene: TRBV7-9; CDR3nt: TGTGCCAGCAGCTTAAGAGGGAGTGGGACCTACAATGAGCAGTTCTTC; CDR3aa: CASSLRGSGTYNEQFF
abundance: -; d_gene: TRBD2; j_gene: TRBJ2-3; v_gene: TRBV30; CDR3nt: TGTGCCTTCGGGACTAGCGGAACGGTAGGAACAGATACGCAGTATTTT; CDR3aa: CAFGTSGTVGTDTQYF
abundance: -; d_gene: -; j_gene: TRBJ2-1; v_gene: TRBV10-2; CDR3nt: TGCGCCAGCAGTCGGACTCGTACCTACAATGAGCAGTTCTTC; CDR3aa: CASSRTRTYNEQFF
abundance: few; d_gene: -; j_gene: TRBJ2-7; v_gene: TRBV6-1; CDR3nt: TGTGCCAGCAGTGAAGGGCACGAGGGCTACGAGCAGTACTTC; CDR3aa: CASSEGHEGYEQYF
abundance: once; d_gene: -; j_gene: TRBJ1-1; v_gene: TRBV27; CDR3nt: TGTGCCAGCAGTTATTTCTTTCAGGACGGCAGCCGCTTCTTT; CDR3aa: CASSYFFQDGSRFF
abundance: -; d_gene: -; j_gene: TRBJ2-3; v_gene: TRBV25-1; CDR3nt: TGTGCCAGCAGTGTTCTAGCAGCAGATACGCAGTATTTT; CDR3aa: CASSVLAADTQYF
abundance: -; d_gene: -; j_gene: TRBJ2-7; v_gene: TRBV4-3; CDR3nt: TGCGCCAGCAGCCAAGGAGACAGCCTTTTTTCCTACGAGCAGTACTTC; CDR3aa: CASSQGDSLFSYEQYF
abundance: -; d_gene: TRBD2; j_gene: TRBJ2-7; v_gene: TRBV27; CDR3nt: TGTGCCAGCGGGACTAGCGGGAGTTACGAGCAGTACTTC; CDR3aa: CASGTSGSYEQYF
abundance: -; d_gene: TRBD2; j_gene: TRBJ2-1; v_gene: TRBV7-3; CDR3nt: TGTGCCAGCAGCCCCCTAAGCGGGAGGATCCACAATGAGCAGTTCTTC; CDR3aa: CASSPLSGRIHNEQFF
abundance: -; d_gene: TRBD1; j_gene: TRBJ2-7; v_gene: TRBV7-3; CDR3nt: TGTGCCAGCAGCCATTCACCGGGACAGGGATACTACGAGCAGTACTTC; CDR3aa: CASSHSPGQGYYEQYF
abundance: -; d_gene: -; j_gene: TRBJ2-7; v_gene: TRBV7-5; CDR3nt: TGTGTCAGAAGCTTCCCCGGGACAGAGGACTACGAGCAGTACTTC; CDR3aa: CVRSFPGTEDYEQYF